Presented here are 32 T cell receptor beta chains from one specimen sequenced in a study of shared clonotypes between healthy human individuals. Produced via immunoSEQ multiplex PCR; TCRdb's table is partial and in-frame only. The sample includes about 820,000 clones, nearly 95% seen only once; the top ten take about 25%. CD45RO-negative cells were positively selected for CCR7, leaving out terminally differentiated effector memory CD45RA+ cells. Sequencing input: naive CD8+ T cells sorted from blood. These TCRs come from a man aged 25 to 40 in good health.

The chain has TRBV11-3 and TRBJ2-6, with D unclear. Germline V gene sequence: CDR1 SGHNT, CDR2 YENEEA. The CDR3 spans 18 residues. Trimming took off 5 bases at V and 5 bases at J, with 22 bases between the two ends. Here the CDR3 DNA reads TGTGCCAGCAGCATCACCGCCTCTCGACAAAGTCGGGCCAACGTCCTGACTTTC. Protein sequence: CASSITASRQSRANVLTF.

The V and J genes are TRBV7-8 and TRBJ2-7; TRBD2 matches 9 bases. This CDR3 region has 15 residues. The germline gives CDR1 SGHVS, CDR2 FQNEAQ. Trimming removed 5 bases from V and 2 bases from J; junction bases left unmatched: 7. The CDR3 bases are TGTGCCAGCAGCCCAGAGACTAGCGGCACCTACGAGCAGTACTTC. It encodes CASSPETSGTYEQYF.

There are a few counts of this clone. As DNA, the CDR3 is TGCGCCAGCAGCTTCACAGCGGGAGTCTACAATGAGCAGTTCTTC. Encoded protein: CASSFTAGVYNEQFF. The chain uses TRBV5-1 and TRBJ2-1; 8 bases map to TRBD2. Looked up from germline, CDR1 is SGHRS and CDR2 is YFSETQ. The CDR3 spans 15 residues. Losses at the gene ends were 2 bases for V and 3 bases for J; bases not matched to a gene: 4. The full variable domain, completed using reference TRBV5-1 and TRBJ2-1, is KAGVTQTPRYLIKTRGQQVTLSCSPISGHRSVSWYQQTPGQGLQFLFEYFSETQRNKGNFPGRFSGRQFSNSRSEMNVSTLELGDSALYLCASSFTAGVYNEQFFGPGTRLTVL.

V is TRBV11-2 and J is TRBJ1-5, with 7 positions matching TRBD1. V was pared by 1 base and J by 1 base, with 7 bases of the junction left unmatched. This CDR3 spans 17 amino acids. In germline, CDR1 is SGHAT, CDR2 FQNNGV. In DNA, the CDR3 is TGTGCCAGCAGCTTAGGGCACAGGGGAGGGAGCAATCAGCCCCAGCATTTT. It codes for CASSLGHRGGSNQPQHF.

This chain uses TRBV28 with TRBJ2-7; tentative D call: TRBD2 (5 bases). The germline V gene has CDR1 MDHEN and CDR2 SYDVKM. The ends were cut back, 2 bases at V and 4 bases at J, with 18 bases in the middle. The CDR3 spans 16 residues. The CDR3 sequence: CASSLSPTNWHYEQYF. For the CDR3, the DNA is TGTGCCAGCAGTTTAAGCCCGACTAACTGGCATTACGAGCAGTACTTC.

This chain uses TRBV7-9 with TRBJ2-2, with 8 bases that match TRBD2. V gave up 2 bases and J gave up 4 bases; unmatched junction bases: 3. Germline V CDR1 and CDR2: SEHNR, FQNEAQ (reference sequence). The CDR3 covers 15 residues. The CDR3 DNA reads TGTGCCAGCAGCTTAACGGGAGGGCCCACCGGGGAGCTGTTTTTT. This codes for CASSLTGGPTGELFF.

The chain employs TRBV28 and TRBJ2-7, with no clear D. The CDR3 covers 14 residues. Germline V gene sequence: CDR1 MDHEN, CDR2 SYDVKM. The ends were cut back, 6 bases at V and 7 bases at J, with 19 bases in the middle. The CDR3 loop reads CASSRPLSGVEQYF. The CDR3 nucleotides read TGTGCCAGCAGCCGCCCGCTAAGTGGGGTAGAGCAGTACTTC.

As to this clone: The identical CDR3 is also encoded by other nucleotide sequences in the sample. The chain is built from TRBV5-1 and TRBJ2-7, with a possible D match to TRBD2 (5 bases). V was clipped by 1 base and J by 2 bases, with 7 bases between them. CDR1 and CDR2 from the germline V gene are SGHRS and YFSETQ. This CDR3 region has 13 residues. CDR3 protein: CASSLSTTYEQYF. DNA for the CDR3: TGCGCCAGCAGCTTGTCGACTACCTACGAGCAGTACTTC.

The chain has TRBV5-1 and TRBJ2-7; 9 bases fit TRBD2. Per the germline V gene, CDR1 is SGHRS and CDR2 is YFSETQ. Unmatched junction bases numbered 12, after V lost 1 base and J lost 7 bases. This CDR3 spans 16 amino acids. CDR3 nucleotide sequence: TGCGCCAGCAGCTTGAGACTAGCGGAGCCCCCTATGGAGCAGTACTTC. Protein sequence: CASSLRLAEPPMEQYF.

The CDR3 region has the DNA TGCGCCAGCTACCCCCCACCGCGCAGGGAATATAGCAATCAGCCCCAGCATTTT. This translates into CASYPPPRREYSNQPQHF. The V gene is TRBV10-1, the J gene TRBJ1-5; D is perhaps TRBD1 (5 bases). Trimming removed 8 bases at V and 0 bases at J, with 23 bases between. Germline CDR1 is WNHNN and CDR2 is SYGVQD (reference sequence). CDR3 length equals 18 residues.

V usage is TRBV5-4 and J usage is TRBJ2-5; tentative D call: TRBD2 (6 bases). The germline CDR1 and CDR2 sequences are SGHNT and YYREEE (reference sequence). Trimming pared 5 bases from V and 3 bases from J, leaving 14 bases between. The CDR3 extends over 14 amino acids. In nucleotides, the CDR3 is TGTGCCAGCAGACTGTGGGGCGGGGAAGAGACCCAGTACTTC. It encodes CASRLWGGEETQYF.

This clone showed up just once. V usage is TRBV6-1 and J usage is TRBJ1-5; weak D call: TRBD1 (5 bases). CDR3 length: 16 amino acids. V lost 2 bases to trimming and J lost 6 bases, with 17 bases between them. CDR1 and CDR2 from the germline V gene are MNHNS and SASEGT. The CDR3 nucleotides read TGTGCCAGCAGTGAAACCCAGGGCCATTATACTCAGCCCCAGCATTTT. Residues: CASSETQGHYTQPQHF.

The rearrangement joins TRBV6-5 to TRBJ2-7; 7 nucleotides match TRBD1. CDR1 is MNHEY and CDR2 is SVGAGI in the germline V gene. With 0 bases clipped from V and 3 bases from J, the junction kept 2 bases outside the gene matches. The CDR3 contains 14 residues. This chain's CDR3 is CASSYSPGGYEQYF. For the CDR3, the DNA is TGTGCCAGCAGTTACTCCCCAGGGGGCTACGAGCAGTACTTC.

The chain combines TRBV5-1 with TRBJ2-7, with unresolved D. V was clipped by 2 bases and J by 4 bases, with 13 bases between them. Germline V gene sequence: CDR1 SGHRS, CDR2 YFSETQ. The length of the CDR3 is 14 residues. DNA of the CDR3: TGCGCCAGCAGCTTTGGGGAACAAACGTACGAGCAGTACTTC. Translated, it gives CASSFGEQTYEQYF.

The chain is built from TRBV27 and TRBJ2-1; D is ambiguous. CDR1 MNHEY and CDR2 SMNVEV come from the germline V gene (reference sequence). The CDR3 consists of 18 residues. Trimming left V 3 bases short and J 0 bases short, with 18 bases between. The CDR3 region has the DNA TGTGCCAGCAGTTTTTGGGTGGGTCCCAAAAGCTCCTACAATGAGCAGTTCTTC. Translating gives CASSFWVGPKSSYNEQFF.

The chain employs TRBV29-1 and TRBJ2-1, with TRBD2 matching 8 bases. Germline V gives CDR1 SQVTM, CDR2 ANQGSEA. The CDR3 runs to 15 residues. Germline trimming cut 0 bases from V and 6 bases from J; bases unmatched to any gene: 7. CDR3 protein: CSVEDLAGPSNEQFF. The CDR3 DNA reads TGCAGCGTTGAAGATCTAGCGGGCCCATCCAATGAGCAGTTCTTC.

The CDR3 DNA reads TGTGCCAGCAGCTCTTTGGGACAGGGGGTTTTTGACAATGAGCAGTTCTTC. Translating gives CASSSLGQGVFDNEQFF. The chain links TRBV7-6 to TRBJ2-1; 11 positions agree with TRBD1. This CDR3 is 17 amino acids long. The germline gives CDR1 SGHVS, CDR2 FNYEAQ. V trimming: 4 bases; J trimming: 5 bases; junction bases outside the gene matches: 10.

Worth noting for this clone: The sample carries other DNA sequences with the same CDR3. This sequence joins TRBV7-6 and TRBJ2-7; D call uncertain. Germline assignment: CDR1 SGHVS and CDR2 FNYEAQ. CDR3 length: 13 residues. Trimming removed 1 base at V and 2 bases at J, with 6 bases between. In nucleotides, the CDR3 is TGTGCCAGCAGCTTAGGAGACACCTACGAGCAGTACTTC. This gives the protein CASSLGDTYEQYF.

This chain connects TRBV4-1 to TRBJ2-7; D not resolved. The length of the CDR3 is 13 residues. The germline CDR1 and CDR2 sequences are MGHRA and YSYEKL. V was trimmed by 8 bases and J by 2 bases, leaving 13 bases between them. The CDR3 region has the DNA TGCGCCAGCTCGGCCGACGATCCCTACGAGCAGTACTTC. Translation gives CASSADDPYEQYF.

V and J are TRBV13 and TRBJ2-1; 11 bases align to TRBD2. From germline, CDR1 is PRHDT and CDR2 FYEKMQ (reference sequence). The V gene end was trimmed by 5 bases and the J gene end by 4 bases; junction bases not matched to a gene: 4. The CDR3 length is 15 residues. Here the CDR3 reads CASSPGTSGYNEQFF. Here the CDR3 DNA reads TGTGCCAGCAGCCCCGGGACTAGCGGATACAATGAGCAGTTCTTC.

The chain has TRBV28 and TRBJ2-2; TRBD1 might be the D (6 bases). CDR3 length equals 16 residues. V was shortened by 5 bases and J by 7 bases, with 20 bases between the two germline ends. Per germline, CDR1 MDHEN and CDR2 SYDVKM. The CDR3 here is CASSGNRDNFLGELFF. In nucleotides, the CDR3 is TGTGCCAGCAGTGGGAACCGGGACAACTTCCTCGGGGAGCTGTTTTTT.

The gene calls are TRBV14 and TRBJ1-4, with 8 bases lining up with TRBD1. In germline, CDR1 is SGHDN, CDR2 FVKESK. J lost 3 bases, V lost 5 bases, and 8 bases had no gene match. The CDR3 loop spans 16 amino acids. CDR3 residues: CASSARTGLANEKLFF. The DNA of the CDR3 is TGTGCCAGCAGCGCGAGGACAGGGCTTGCTAATGAAAAACTGTTTTTT.

The chain is built from TRBV28 and TRBJ2-7; 11 positions match TRBD2. Germline V CDR1 and CDR2: MDHEN, SYDVKM. The CDR3 is made up of 17 amino acids. After removal of 4 bases from V and 4 bases from J, the junction contained 12 bases not matched to a gene. The CDR3 reads CASSSRLAGKGSYEQYF. The CDR3 DNA follows: TGTGCCAGCAGTTCCAGACTAGCGGGAAAAGGTTCGTACGAGCAGTACTTC.

The V gene is TRBV5-5, the J gene TRBJ1-3, with 7 bases matching TRBD1. From germline, CDR1 is SGHKS and CDR2 YYEKEE (reference sequence). The CDR3 contains 15 residues. With 0 bases clipped from V and 1 base from J, the junction kept 1 base outside the gene matches. The CDR3, as DNA: TGTGCCAGCAGCTTGGAGGGGGCTTCTGGAAACACCATATATTTT. Translation: CASSLEGASGNTIYF. The variable domain in full, completed from reference TRBV5-5 and TRBJ1-3, reads DAGVTQSPTHLIKTRGQQVTLRCSPISGHKSVSWYQQVLGQGPQFIFQYYEKEERGRGNFPDRFSARQFPNYSSELNVNALLLGDSALYLCASSLEGASGNTIYFGEGSWLTVV.

The rearrangement links TRBV27 to TRBJ1-4; TRBD1 is a possible D gene (6 bases). V was clipped by 5 bases and J by 1 base, with 14 bases between them. In germline, CDR1 is MNHEY, CDR2 SMNVEV (reference sequence). This CDR3 has 16 residues. The CDR3 is CASSPLATGTNEKLFF. In DNA form, the CDR3 reads TGTGCCAGCAGTCCCCTCGCGACAGGAACTAATGAAAAACTGTTTTTT.

The CDR3 DNA follows: TGCAGCGCGACTAGCGCCGAGAACACCGGGGAGCTGTTTTTT. Protein sequence: CSATSAENTGELFF. J is TRBJ2-2 and V is TRBV29-1; 8 positions agree with TRBD2. The V segment lost 7 bases and the J segment 1 base; nucleotides outside the gene matches: 5. This CDR3 has 14 amino acids. In germline, CDR1 is SQVTM, CDR2 ANQGSEA.

About this clone: The identical CDR3 is also encoded by other nucleotide sequences in the sample. The chain has TRBV5-4 and TRBJ2-7, with D uncertain. The CDR3 consists of 12 residues. Trimming took off 0 bases at V and 7 bases at J, with 8 bases between the two ends. CDR1 is SGHNT and CDR2 is YYREEE in the germline V gene (reference sequence). The CDR3, as DNA: TGTGCCAGCAGCTTGGGGGGAAGGGAGCAGTACTTC. Translated, it gives CASSLGGREQYF.

This clone came up once. This chain links TRBV11-2 with TRBJ2-5, with 12 bases matching TRBD2. The ends lost 1 base at V and 1 base at J; junction bases unmatched: 4. Germline V lookup: CDR1 SGHAT, CDR2 FQNNGV. The CDR3 loop spans 17 amino acids. The CDR3 spells CASSLGTSGVLQETQYF. CDR3 sequence (DNA): TGTGCCAGCAGCTTAGGGACTAGCGGGGTCCTCCAAGAGACCCAGTACTTC.

The chain combines TRBV5-1 with TRBJ2-5; either TRBD1 or TRBD2 may fit D (5 bases each). V was pared by 4 bases and J by 5 bases, with 18 bases between. CDR1 and CDR2 (germline): SGHRS, YFSETQ. This CDR3 has 15 amino acids. CDR3 DNA sequence: TGCGCCAGCAGCCTTGGGGGTTTGGGCTGGGAGACCCAGTACTTC. Encoded protein: CASSLGGLGWETQYF.

The chain recombines TRBV7-2 with TRBJ1-3; a weak D match, TRBD1 (5 bases). The ends were cut back, 2 bases at V and 0 bases at J, with 8 bases in the middle. Germline V CDR1 and CDR2: SGHTA, FQGNSA. The CDR3 loop spans 15 amino acids. CDR3 nucleotides: TGTGCCAGCAGCTTAAAGGGGTTCTCTGGAAACACCATATATTTT. This sequence encodes CASSLKGFSGNTIYF.

The CDR3 nucleotides are TGTGCCAGCAGCTTCACGACAGGAAGCACAGATACGCAGTATTTT. It codes for CASSFTTGSTDTQYF. The V call is TRBV7-3, the J call TRBJ2-3; tentative D call: TRBD1 (6 bases). The CDR3 consists of 15 residues. Looked up from germline, CDR1 is SGHTA and CDR2 is FQGTGA. Between the trimmed V and J ends, which lost 3 bases and 0 bases, there was a span of 10 bases.

The chain employs TRBV6-5 and TRBJ1-2; possibly TRBD1 for D (5 bases). The V end was cut by 5 bases, the J end by 4 bases, with 14 bases between. Germline V gene data show CDR1 as MNHEY and CDR2 as SVGAGI. The CDR3 has 14 amino acids. Written as DNA, the CDR3 is TGTGCCAGCAGTCTACAGGAGACCTTCTATGGCTACACCTTC. It translates to CASSLQETFYGYTF.